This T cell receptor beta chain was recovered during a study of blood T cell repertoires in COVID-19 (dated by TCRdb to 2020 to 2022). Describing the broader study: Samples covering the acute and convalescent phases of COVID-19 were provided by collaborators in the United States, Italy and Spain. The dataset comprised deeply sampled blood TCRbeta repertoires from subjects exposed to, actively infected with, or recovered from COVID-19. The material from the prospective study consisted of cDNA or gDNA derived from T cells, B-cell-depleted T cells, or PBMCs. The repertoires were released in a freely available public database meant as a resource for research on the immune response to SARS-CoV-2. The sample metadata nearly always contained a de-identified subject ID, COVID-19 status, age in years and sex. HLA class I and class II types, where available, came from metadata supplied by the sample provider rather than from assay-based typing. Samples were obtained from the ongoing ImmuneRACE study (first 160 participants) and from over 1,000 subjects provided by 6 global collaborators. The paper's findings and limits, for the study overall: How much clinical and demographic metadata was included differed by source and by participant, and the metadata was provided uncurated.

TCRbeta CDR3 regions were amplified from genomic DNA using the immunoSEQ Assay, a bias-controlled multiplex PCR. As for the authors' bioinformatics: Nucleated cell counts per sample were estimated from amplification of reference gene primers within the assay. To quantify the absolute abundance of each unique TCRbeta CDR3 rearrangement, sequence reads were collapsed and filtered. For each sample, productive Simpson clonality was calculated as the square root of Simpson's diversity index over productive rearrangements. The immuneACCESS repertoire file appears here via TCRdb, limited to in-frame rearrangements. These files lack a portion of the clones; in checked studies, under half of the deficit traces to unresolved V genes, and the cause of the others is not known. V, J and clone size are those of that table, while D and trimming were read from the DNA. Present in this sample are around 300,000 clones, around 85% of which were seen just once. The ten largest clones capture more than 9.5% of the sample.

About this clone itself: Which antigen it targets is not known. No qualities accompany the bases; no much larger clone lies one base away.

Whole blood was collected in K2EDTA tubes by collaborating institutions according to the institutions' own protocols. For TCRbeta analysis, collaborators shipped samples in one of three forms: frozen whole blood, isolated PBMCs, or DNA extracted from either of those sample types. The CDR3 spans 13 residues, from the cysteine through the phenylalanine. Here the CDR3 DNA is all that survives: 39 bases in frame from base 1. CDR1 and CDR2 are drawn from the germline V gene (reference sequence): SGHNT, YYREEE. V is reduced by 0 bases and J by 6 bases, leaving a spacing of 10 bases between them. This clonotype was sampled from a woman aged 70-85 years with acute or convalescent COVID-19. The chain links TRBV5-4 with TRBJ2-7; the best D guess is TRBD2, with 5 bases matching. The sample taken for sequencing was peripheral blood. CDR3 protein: CASSLERGTEQYF. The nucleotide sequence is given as TGTGCCAGCAGCTTGGAACGGGGAACCGAGCAGTACTTC.